This T cell receptor beta chain emerged from a study of blood T cell repertoires in COVID-19. Study-wide background: Whether acute or convalescent, the COVID-19 samples came from the United States, Italy and Spain. Sample material is recorded as cDNA or gDNA derived from T cells, B-cell-depleted T cells, or PBMCs.

The germline V gene encodes CDR1 SGHDT and CDR2 YYEEEE. The CDR3 sequence is 15 residues long. V lost 3 bases, J lost 4 bases, and 7 bases stayed unmatched. TCRdb keeps only in-frame clones here, not all; method: immunoSEQ multiplex PCR. The repertoire holds 250,000 to 300,000 clones, approximately 88% seen once, with over 6% in the top ten. Specimen: peripheral blood. This TCR was recovered from a woman aged 25 to 39 who had recovered from COVID-19. The genes are TRBV5-6 and TRBJ2-5; 9 nucleotides match TRBD1. CDR3 protein: CASSSGTGSGETQYF. In DNA, the CDR3 is TGTGCCAGCAGCTCCGGGACAGGGAGCGGAGAGACCCAGTACTTC.